A single sample gave rise to the 19 T cell receptor beta chains below, sequenced in a study of T cells after yellow fever vaccination. TCRdb redid the calling of the 5' RACE reads with MiXCR, one entry per CDR3 protein. Of roughly 340,000 distinct CDR3 sequences in the sample, roughly 4% are singletons; the top ten hold 24%. Sequencing was performed on PBMCs, taken 5 days after the yellow fever booster vaccination. The receptor source for this set is a man aged 18 to 29 who received the YFV17D yellow fever vaccine.

The chain employs TRBV4-1 and TRBJ1-1; 9 bases fit TRBD1. Germline lookup yields CDR1 MGHRA and CDR2 YSYEKL. The CDR3 runs to 15 residues. V gave up 4 bases and J gave up 6 bases; unmatched junction bases: 9. The CDR3 loop reads CASSPSGTGISEAFF. The CDR3 DNA sequence: TGCGCCAGCAGCCCCTCGGGGACAGGGATATCTGAAGCTTTCTTT.

This clonotype was seen repeatedly, ten times or more. This chain joins TRBV12-3 or TRBV12-4 and TRBJ1-6; unclear D gene. V gave up 6 bases and J gave up 4 bases, with 13 bases separating them. CDR3 length: 15 amino acids. This CDR3 reads CASSSPGSYNSPLHF. DNA of the CDR3: TGTGCCAGCAGCTCCCCGGGCAGTTATAATTCACCCCTCCACTTT.

This rearrangement joins TRBV11-2 to TRBJ2-5, with D hard to call. V was trimmed by 11 bases and J by 1 base, leaving 14 bases between them. CDR3 length equals 13 residues. Germline CDR1 reads SGHAT; CDR2 reads FQNNGV. The CDR3 protein is CASNRATQETQYF. The CDR3 DNA sequence: TGTGCCTCGAATCGTGCCACCCAAGAGACCCAGTACTTC.

The chain is built from TRBV5-1 and TRBJ2-7, with 7 bases fitting TRBD2. This CDR3 has 16 residues. V shed 2 bases, J shed 2 bases, and the junction held 10 bases outside the gene matches. Germline lookup yields CDR1 SGHRS and CDR2 YFSETQ. The CDR3: CASSFNPGGGPYEQYF. DNA for the CDR3: TGCGCCAGCAGCTTTAACCCCGGCGGGGGACCCTACGAGCAGTACTTC.

J is TRBJ1-5 and V is TRBV29-1, with unresolved D. Trimming took off 6 bases at V and 1 base at J, with 10 bases between the two ends. Germline V gene data show CDR1 as SQVTM and CDR2 as ANQGSEA. The CDR3 runs 13 residues. The DNA for the CDR3 is TGCAGCGTAGGGCGCGGGAGCAATCAGCCCCAGCATTTT. Amino acid sequence: CSVGRGSNQPQHF.

A few counts support this clonotype. The J gene is TRBJ2-3, the V gene TRBV7-3; a weak D match, TRBD2 (5 bases). The CDR3 has 13 amino acids. V was trimmed by 11 bases and J by 1 base, leaving 13 bases between them. Germline values: CDR1 SGHTA, CDR2 FQGTGA. The CDR3 nucleotides are TGTGCCCGAACTAAGAGGGGCACAGATACGCAGTATTTT. Protein sequence: CARTKRGTDTQYF.

CDR3 region: CASSSFDRGSPLHF. Written as DNA, the CDR3 is TGTGCCAGCAGCTCATTCGACAGAGGCTCACCCCTCCACTTT. The chain combines TRBV7-2 with TRBJ1-6; a weak D match, TRBD1 (5 bases). The CDR3 extends over 14 amino acids. Germline CDR1 is SGHTA and CDR2 is FQGNSA. Trimming stripped 4 bases from V and 10 bases from J, with 14 bases between.

The chain links TRBV5-1 to TRBJ2-6; 9 nucleotides align to TRBD1. The CDR3 has 17 amino acids. J was trimmed by 0 bases and V by 9 bases; bases with no gene match: 10. CDR1 and CDR2 (germline): SGHRS, YFSETQ. In DNA form, the CDR3 reads TGCGCCAACCAGGACAGGGGCCCTTTCTCTGGGGCCAACGTCCTGACTTTC. Translation: CANQDRGPFSGANVLTF.

This clonotype was seen a handful of times. This rearrangement joins TRBV7-3 to TRBJ2-2; D possibly corresponds to TRBD1 (5 bases). Germline loops: CDR1 SGHTA, CDR2 FQGTGA. Trimming stripped 5 bases from V and 2 bases from J, with 9 bases between. The CDR3 consists of 14 residues. The DNA for the CDR3 is TGTGCCAGCAGCAAAGGGGTCAACACCGGGGAGCTGTTTTTT. It encodes CASSKGVNTGELFF.

The table lists this clonotype with a few counts. The J gene is TRBJ1-1, the V gene TRBV7-9; D is undetermined. The CDR3 runs 13 residues. Per germline, CDR1 SEHNR and CDR2 FQNEAQ (reference sequence). Between the trimmed V and J ends, which lost 7 bases and 4 bases, there was a span of 13 bases. The CDR3 protein is CASTHPPFTEAFF. The CDR3 bases are TGTGCCAGCACCCACCCCCCTTTCACTGAAGCTTTCTTT.

This clonotype appeared many times. The V gene is TRBV20-1, the J gene TRBJ2-2; 9 bases fit TRBD2. Germline values: CDR1 DFQATT, CDR2 SNEGSKA (reference sequence). V trimming: 3 bases; J trimming: 7 bases; junction bases outside the gene matches: 15. The CDR3 extends over 17 amino acids. The CDR3 spells CSAREAGGHGKDGELFF. In nucleotides, the CDR3 is TGCAGTGCTAGGGAAGCGGGGGGCCACGGGAAGGACGGGGAGCTGTTTTTT.

As concerns this clonotype: A much larger clone sits a single nucleotide away, making a read error possible. The chain uses TRBV5-1 and TRBJ1-6; D not resolved. Per germline, CDR1 SGHRS and CDR2 YFSETQ. The CDR3 runs 14 residues. The germline V and J ends were trimmed by 5 bases and 10 bases, with 16 bases remaining between them. CDR3 amino acids: CASRFKGAGSPLHF. The CDR3 nucleotides are TGCGCCAGCAGATTCAAGGGAGCGGGATCACCCCTCCACTTT.

The chain joins TRBV7-2 to TRBJ1-2; 8 nucleotides align to TRBD1. The CDR3 consists of 15 residues. The ends lost 5 bases at V and 6 bases at J; junction bases unmatched: 11. Germline lookup yields CDR1 SGHTA and CDR2 FQGNSA. The DNA for the CDR3 is TGTGCCAGCAGCGAGGCCATGGACAGGGAAAATGGCTACACCTTC. It specifies CASSEAMDRENGYTF.

This clonotype was counted a few times. This chain connects TRBV21-1 to TRBJ2-3; TRBD2, the table's D call, lacks a check against the DNA. TRBV21-1 is listed as a pseudogene. The length of the CDR3 is 14 residues. CDR3 nucleotides: TGTGCCAGCACCGCGGCAGGCAACTCAGATACGCAGTATTTT. It specifies CASTAAGNSDTQYF.

The chain is built from TRBV7-2 and TRBJ1-3, with D hard to call. Germline CDR1 reads SGHTA; CDR2 reads FQGNSA. The CDR3 sequence is 13 residues long. V dropped 9 bases and J dropped 5 bases, with 14 bases sitting between them. The CDR3 DNA reads TGTGCCAGTGTTCTCAGGAGCAGAAACACCATATATTTT. Its protein is CASVLRSRNTIYF.

The chain carries TRBV29-1 and TRBJ1-3; 9 bases map to TRBD1. This CDR3 contains 13 residues. The germline V gene encodes CDR1 SQVTM and CDR2 ANQGSEA. Losses at the gene ends were 7 bases for V and 2 bases for J; bases not matched to a gene: 3. The CDR3 region is CSARQGAGNTIYF. In DNA, the CDR3 is TGCAGCGCCCGACAGGGGGCTGGAAACACCATATATTTT.

This clonotype was seen ten or more times. The rearrangement links TRBV12-3 or TRBV12-4 to TRBJ2-7; tentative D call: TRBD1 (6 bases). Trimming removed 3 bases at V and 6 bases at J, with 15 bases between. CDR3 length: 14 amino acids. Here the CDR3 DNA reads TGTGCCAGCAGTTTCTTACAGGGAGTGGGCGAGCAGTACTTC. Its translation is CASSFLQGVGEQYF.

This clonotype was seen ten or more times. This chain links TRBV2 with TRBJ1-5; TRBD1 matches 12 bases. V lost 3 bases and J lost 7; bases outside the gene matches: 1. This CDR3 has 14 residues. CDR1 is SNHLY, CDR2 FYNNEI, per germline. The CDR3 region is CASSEGTGGQPQHF. CDR3 sequence (DNA): TGTGCCAGCAGTGAGGGGACAGGGGGCCAGCCCCAGCATTTT. Complete variable domain (other parts from reference TRBV2 and TRBJ1-5): EPEVTQTPSHQVTQMGQEVILRCVPISNHLYFYWYRQILGQKVEFLVSFYNNEISEKSEIFDDQFSVERPDGSNFTLKIRSTKLEDSAMYFCASSEGTGGQPQHFGDGTRLSIL.

The rearrangement uses TRBV18 and TRBJ1-2; D is uncertain. The length of the CDR3 is 14 residues. CDR1 is KGHSH and CDR2 is LQKENI in the germline V gene. Trimming stripped 4 bases from V and 3 bases from J, with 12 bases between. The CDR3: CASSREGADYGYTF. The DNA of the CDR3 is TGTGCCAGCTCACGGGAGGGCGCGGACTATGGCTACACCTTC. The whole variable domain, remainder taken from reference TRBV18 and TRBJ1-2, is NAGVMQNPRHLVRRRGQEARLRCSPMKGHSHVYWYRQLPEEGLKFMVYLQKENIIDESGMPKERFSAEFPKEGPSILRIQQVVRGDSAAYFCASSREGADYGYTFGSGTRLTVV.